A selection of T cell receptor beta chains follows, all from one sample in a study of blood T cell repertoires in COVID-19. TCRdb keeps only in-frame clones here, not all; method: immunoSEQ multiplex PCR. Among about 300,000 clones listed, approximately 89% were seen once. What was sequenced was peripheral blood. All receptors derive from a woman in her 30s who had recovered from COVID-19. CDR3s include the opening cysteine and the closing phenylalanine or tryptophan.

v_gene	j_gene	CDR3aa
TRBV7-6	TRBJ1-5	CASSYRRTRQVINSNQPQHF
TRBV19	TRBJ2-3	CASSNFRGQGDTQYF
TRBV7-2	TRBJ2-5	CASSLRRQLETQYF
TRBV12-3/TRBV12-4	TRBJ1-1	CASGRGTEAFF
TRBV20-1	TRBJ1-1	CSASRRGNTEAFF
TRBV28	TRBJ1-2	CASSFNTGGAFGYTF
TRBV19	TRBJ2-1	CASSDLMGNEQFF
TRBV6-5	TRBJ1-2	CASSYDRDRSGYTF
TRBV6-5	TRBJ2-7	CASTLGWGAYEQYF
TRBV5-8	TRBJ1-2	CASSLLGTGAADGYTF
TRBV30	TRBJ2-2	CAWTTFLRGTGELFF
TRBV7-9	TRBJ1-2	CASSLGDSSNYGYTF
TRBV7-6	TRBJ1-4	CASSPRGPVNEKLFF
TRBV4-3	TRBJ1-1	CASSPGGRVNTEAFF
TRBV9	TRBJ2-5	CASSVGAGAQETQYF
TRBV18	TRBJ2-2	CASSPPQGAGELFF
TRBV19	TRBJ2-7	CARPVAGVYEQYF
TRBV18	TRBJ2-7	CASSRQTYEQYF
TRBV6-5	TRBJ2-7	CASSYSSSGVYEQYF
TRBV11-3	TRBJ2-5	CASKKQGAETQYF
TRBV4-1	TRBJ2-3	CASSQGQSGDTQYF
TRBV18	TRBJ2-3	CASSPLVSDTQYF
TRBV24-1	TRBJ2-2	CATGGQGHTGELFF
TRBV5-1	TRBJ1-2	CASSLEEGFGYGYTF
TRBV11-3	TRBJ2-2	CASSLVGQGAGELFF
TRBV5-1	TRBJ1-6	CASSSYRGDSPLHF
TRBV6-5	TRBJ1-2	CASSYSRLQGYGYTF
TRBV19	TRBJ1-1	CASSSDRAHGAFF
TRBV5-1	TRBJ1-1	CASSFSGGGNTEAFF
TRBV20-1	TRBJ1-1	CSASFRVKVNTEAFF
TRBV7-2	TRBJ2-5	CASSSFGQQETQYF
TRBV5-5	TRBJ1-4	CASRTGLTNEKLFF
TRBV6-5	TRBJ2-3	CASRGALPSTDTQYF
TRBV27	TRBJ1-2	CASSLKPQGQNYGYTF
TRBV2	TRBJ2-7	CASSGQSRGEQYF
TRBV5-4	TRBJ2-2	CASSLVQGRDNTGELFF
TRBV2	TRBJ1-4	CASSGKTGGNEKLFF
TRBV19	TRBJ1-1	CASSIRSRPEAFF
TRBV7-2	TRBJ2-7	CASSLVGTGAYEQYF
TRBV5-4	TRBJ2-6	CASSSGQGAGGANVLTF
TRBV18	TRBJ1-4	CASSLRTGEFEKLFF
TRBV7-6	TRBJ2-5	CASSLEAGGRETQYF
TRBV5-1	TRBJ1-2	CASSGRDREGEGYTF
TRBV6-2/TRBV6-3	TRBJ1-2	CASSYPGKGYTF
TRBV15	TRBJ1-2	CATSGAGLVNGYTF
TRBV6-1	TRBJ2-5	CASSERGRETQYF
TRBV6-4	TRBJ1-2	CASSEVKENYGYTF